The 20 T cell receptor beta chains below all came from one sample that was sequenced in a study of response to subunit inactivated influenza vaccine. Each CDR3 protein gets one entry after TCRdb re-called the RT-PCR reads with MiXCR. The sample carries some 190,000 distinct CDR3 sequences, 13% to 15% recorded once. The sequences come from CD8+ T cells sorted from PBMCs, collected 5 days after vaccination. The receptors shown here come from a man between 50 and 59 years old who received an inactivated influenza vaccine.

This clonotype was counted between two and nine times. The gene calls are TRBV7-9 and TRBJ2-1; D possibly corresponds to TRBD2 (6 bases). V was shortened by 4 bases and J by 2 bases, with 12 bases between the two germline ends. The CDR3 is made up of 15 amino acids. Looked up from germline, CDR1 is SEHNR and CDR2 is FQNEAQ (reference sequence). CDR3 amino acids: CASSSRERTYNEQFF. The DNA for the CDR3 is TGTGCCAGCAGCTCACGGGAGCGCACCTACAATGAGCAGTTCTTC. Full variable domain (remainder filled in from reference TRBV7-9 and TRBJ2-1): DTGVSQNPRHKITKRGQNVTFRCDPISEHNRLYWYRQTLGQGPEFLTYFQNEAQLEKSRLLSDRFSAERPKGSFSTLEIQRTEQGDSAMYLCASSSRERTYNEQFFGPGTRLTVL.

In its sample, this clonotype was seen a few times. V usage is TRBV9 and J usage is TRBJ2-5; TRBD2 matches 10 bases. The CDR3 spans 14 residues. Trimming at V came to 0 bases and at J to 6 bases, leaving 2 bases not matched to a gene. Germline-derived CDR1 and CDR2 are SGDLS and YYNGEE. CDR3 sequence reads: CASSVGTSGKTQYF. The CDR3 DNA reads TGTGCCAGCAGCGTAGGGACTAGCGGAAAGACCCAGTACTTC.

The chain uses TRBV4-3 and TRBJ2-2; 8 nucleotides line up with TRBD1. Germline values: CDR1 LGHNA, CDR2 YSLEER. V lost 0 bases, J lost 4 bases, and 7 bases stayed unmatched. This CDR3 comprises 17 residues. The CDR3: CASSQESRTGTTGELFF. In DNA, the CDR3 is TGCGCCAGCAGCCAAGAGTCCCGGACAGGGACCACCGGGGAGCTGTTTTTT.

The chain is built from TRBV28 and TRBJ2-1; 11 bases match TRBD2. From germline, CDR1 is MDHEN and CDR2 SYDVKM. Trimming at V came to 10 bases and at J to 8 bases, leaving 10 bases not matched to a gene. The CDR3 has 14 amino acids. CDR3 sequence: CATYGSGRADEQFF. Here the CDR3 DNA reads TGTGCCACCTACGGTAGCGGGAGGGCCGATGAGCAGTTCTTC.

This clonotype has more than one count but fewer than ten. This chain links TRBV9 with TRBJ2-7; tentative D call: TRBD1 (6 bases). Per germline, CDR1 SGDLS and CDR2 YYNGEE. Trimming pared 7 bases from V and 7 bases from J, leaving 15 bases between. The CDR3 is 12 residues long. CDR3 sequence reads: CASSRGTFEQYF. CDR3 sequence (DNA): TGTGCCAGCTCGAGGGGGACGTTTGAGCAGTACTTC.

This chain links TRBV29-1 with TRBJ2-1; no firm D call. CDR1 SQVTM and CDR2 ANQGSEA come from the germline V gene. Trimming pared 4 bases from V and 1 base from J, leaving 14 bases between. This CDR3 comprises 15 residues. The DNA of the CDR3 is TGCAGCGTTGTCAAGGGCCTTACTTCCTACAATGAGCAGTTCTTC. It encodes CSVVKGLTSYNEQFF.

The chain links TRBV28 to TRBJ1-1; 8 bases align to TRBD1. The CDR3 has 15 amino acids. CDR1 is MDHEN, CDR2 SYDVKM, per germline. J was trimmed by 6 bases and V by 5 bases; bases with no gene match: 11. The CDR3 nucleotides read TGTGCCAGCAGTGCCTTGACAGGGGAGTTGGCTGAAGCTTTCTTT. Translating it yields CASSALTGELAEAFF.

This clonotype has just a few counts. This chain connects TRBV2 to TRBJ2-1; 8 nucleotides line up with TRBD1. Trimming took 7 bases from V and 5 from J; bases not matched to a gene: 10. Germline values: CDR1 SNHLY, CDR2 FYNNEI. The CDR3 length is 15 residues. As DNA, the CDR3 is TGTGCCAGCAACTCCGGGACAGGCCTACACAATGAGCAGTTCTTC. Its translation: CASNSGTGLHNEQFF.

At least ten counts were recorded for this clonotype. The chain combines TRBV27 with TRBJ1-1; D is unclear. The V gene lost 3 bases and the J gene lost 0 bases, with 14 bases spanning the gap. CDR3 length: 16 amino acids. Germline V gene lookup returns CDR1 MNHEY and CDR2 SMNVEV (reference sequence). CDR3 residues: CASSFNIGHVNTEAFF. The CDR3 coding sequence is TGTGCCAGCAGTTTTAATATTGGGCACGTGAACACTGAAGCTTTCTTT.

The chain carries TRBV5-8 and TRBJ2-3; 7 positions match TRBD2. The CDR3 is 14 residues long. V trimming: 3 bases; J trimming: 2 bases; junction bases outside the gene matches: 3. Germline-derived CDR1 and CDR2 are SGHTS and YDEGEE. The chain's CDR3 is CASSWEGLTDTQYF. The CDR3, as DNA: TGTGCCAGCAGCTGGGAGGGGCTCACAGATACGCAGTATTTT.

This clonotype was seen only a few times. The chain employs TRBV20-1 and TRBJ2-1; D unresolved. Looked up from germline, CDR1 is DFQATT and CDR2 is SNEGSKA (reference sequence). The CDR3 covers 15 residues. With 1 base removed from V and 6 bases from J, the gap between germline ends came to 16 bases. The CDR3 reads CSARALGRFSNEQFF. The CDR3 region has the DNA TGCAGTGCTAGAGCGCTAGGGCGGTTCTCCAATGAGCAGTTCTTC.

This clonotype was observed a few times. This rearrangement joins TRBV4-3 to TRBJ2-6; no definite D call. V shed 1 base and J shed 3 bases, with 10 bases lying between them. Germline V gene sequence: CDR1 LGHNA, CDR2 YSLEER. The CDR3 runs to 16 residues. The CDR3 nucleotides read TGCGCCAGCAGCCAAGCGTGGTGGAGTGGGGCCAACGTCCTGACTTTC. This translates into CASSQAWWSGANVLTF.

The rearrangement links TRBV28 to TRBJ1-2; D is unresolved. The V gene's germline CDR1 is MDHEN and CDR2 SYDVKM. This CDR3 comprises 12 residues. V lost 6 bases and J lost 6, with 11 bases in between. CDR3 sequence (DNA): TGTGCCAGCAGCCAACTTGCGGATGGCTACACCTTC. This sequence encodes CASSQLADGYTF.

This clonotype was seen only a few times. The chain uses TRBV7-9 and TRBJ1-4; D is ambiguous. The CDR3 consists of 14 residues. Germline assignment: CDR1 SEHNR and CDR2 FQNEAQ (reference sequence). The V end was cut by 3 bases, the J end by 3 bases, with 8 bases between. The DNA for the CDR3 is TGTGCCAGCAGCTTGGGTCAGTCTAATGAAAAACTGTTTTTT. Its translation is CASSLGQSNEKLFF.

This chain uses TRBV28 with TRBJ2-1, with D tentatively TRBD2 (6 bases). Germline CDR1 and CDR2: MDHEN and SYDVKM. With 10 bases removed from V and 7 bases from J, the gap between germline ends came to 14 bases. The CDR3 consists of 12 residues. The CDR3 loop reads CATVGLPNEQFF. As DNA, the CDR3 is TGTGCCACCGTGGGACTCCCTAATGAGCAGTTCTTC.

The chain uses TRBV11-2 and TRBJ2-7; D tentatively reads TRBD1 or TRBD2 (7 bases each). The germline gives CDR1 SGHAT, CDR2 FQNNGV. The CDR3 runs to 16 residues. Trimming took off 1 base at V and 3 bases at J, with 16 bases between the two ends. The CDR3 sequence: CASSLVGRGLLYEQYF. In DNA form, the CDR3 reads TGTGCCAGCAGCTTAGTTGGGAGGGGGCTTCTCTACGAGCAGTACTTC.

This clonotype was seen at least ten times. The rearrangement uses TRBV7-2 and TRBJ2-7; no firm D call. CDR3 length: 15 residues. The ends were cut back, 1 base at V and 4 bases at J, with 14 bases in the middle. Germline V gene lookup returns CDR1 SGHTA and CDR2 FQGNSA. CDR3 DNA sequence: TGTGCCAGCAGCTTAGTGTCGGTCAGAGTATACGAGCAGTACTTC. Translating it yields CASSLVSVRVYEQYF.

This clonotype was picked up many times. The chain uses TRBV12-3 or TRBV12-4 and TRBJ2-3; TRBD2 agrees at 7 bases. The CDR3 runs to 13 residues. Germline trimming cut 3 bases from V and 6 bases from J; bases unmatched to any gene: 3. CDR3 sequence (DNA): TGTGCCAGCAGTTTTCTAGCGGCCGATACGCAGTATTTT. Translated, it gives CASSFLAADTQYF.

This clonotype was seen a few times. The V and J genes are TRBV20-1 and TRBJ2-7; no clear D. Trimming cost V 0 bases and J 4 bases, with 16 bases left between them. Germline V CDR1 and CDR2: DFQATT, SNEGSKA (reference sequence). This CDR3 contains 15 residues. The chain's CDR3 is CSARDPEAEPYEQYF. The CDR3 DNA is TGCAGTGCTAGAGACCCAGAGGCTGAGCCGTACGAGCAGTACTTC.

The V call is TRBV4-3, the J call TRBJ2-3; D remains ambiguous. Germline assignment: CDR1 LGHNA and CDR2 YSLEER. CDR3 length equals 17 residues. V was shortened by 0 bases and J by 2 bases, with 15 bases between the two germline ends. The CDR3 coding sequence is TGCGCCAGCAGCCAAGATTGGGCGGATCGAACCACAGATACGCAGTATTTT. Protein: CASSQDWADRTTDTQYF.